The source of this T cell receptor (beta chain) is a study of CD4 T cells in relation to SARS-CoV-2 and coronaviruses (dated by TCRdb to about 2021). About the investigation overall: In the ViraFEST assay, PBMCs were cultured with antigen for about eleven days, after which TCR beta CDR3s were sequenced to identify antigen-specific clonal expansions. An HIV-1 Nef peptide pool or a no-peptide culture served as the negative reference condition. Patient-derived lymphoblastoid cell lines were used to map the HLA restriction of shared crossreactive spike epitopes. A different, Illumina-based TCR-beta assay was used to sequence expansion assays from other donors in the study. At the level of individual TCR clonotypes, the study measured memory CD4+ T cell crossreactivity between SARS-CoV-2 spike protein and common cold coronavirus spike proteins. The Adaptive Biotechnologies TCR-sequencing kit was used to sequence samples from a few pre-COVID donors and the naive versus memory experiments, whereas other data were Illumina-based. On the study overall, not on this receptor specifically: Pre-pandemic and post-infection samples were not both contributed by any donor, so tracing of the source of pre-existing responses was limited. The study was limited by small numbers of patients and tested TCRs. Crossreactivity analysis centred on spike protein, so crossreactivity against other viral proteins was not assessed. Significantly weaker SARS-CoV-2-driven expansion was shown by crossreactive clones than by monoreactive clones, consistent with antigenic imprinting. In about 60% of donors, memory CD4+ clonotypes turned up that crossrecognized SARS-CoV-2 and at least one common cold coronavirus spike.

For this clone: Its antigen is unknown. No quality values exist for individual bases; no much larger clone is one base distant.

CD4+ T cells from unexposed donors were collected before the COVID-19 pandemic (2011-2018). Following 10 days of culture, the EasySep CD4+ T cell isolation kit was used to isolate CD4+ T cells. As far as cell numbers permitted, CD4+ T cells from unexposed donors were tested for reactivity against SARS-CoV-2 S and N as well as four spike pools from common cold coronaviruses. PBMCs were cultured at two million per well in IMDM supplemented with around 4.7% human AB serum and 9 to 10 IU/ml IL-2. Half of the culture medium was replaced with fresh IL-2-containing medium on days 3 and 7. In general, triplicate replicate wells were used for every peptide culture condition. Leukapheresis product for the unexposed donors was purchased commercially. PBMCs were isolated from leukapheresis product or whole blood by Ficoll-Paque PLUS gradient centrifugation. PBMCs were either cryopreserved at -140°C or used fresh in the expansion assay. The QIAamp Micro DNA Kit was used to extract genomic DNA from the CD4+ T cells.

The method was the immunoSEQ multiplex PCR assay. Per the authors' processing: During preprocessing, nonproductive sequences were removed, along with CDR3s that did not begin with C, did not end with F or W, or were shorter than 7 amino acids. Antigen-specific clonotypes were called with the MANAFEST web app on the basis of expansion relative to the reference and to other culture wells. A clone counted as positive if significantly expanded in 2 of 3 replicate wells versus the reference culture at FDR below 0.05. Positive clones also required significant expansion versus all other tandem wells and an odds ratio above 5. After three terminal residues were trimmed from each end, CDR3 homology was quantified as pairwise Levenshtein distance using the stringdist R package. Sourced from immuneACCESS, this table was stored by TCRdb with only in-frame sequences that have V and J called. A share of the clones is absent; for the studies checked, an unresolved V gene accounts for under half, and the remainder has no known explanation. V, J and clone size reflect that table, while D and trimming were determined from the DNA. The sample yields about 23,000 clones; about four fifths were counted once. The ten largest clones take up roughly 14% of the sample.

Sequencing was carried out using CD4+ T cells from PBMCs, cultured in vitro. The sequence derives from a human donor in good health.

The bases are TGCGCCAGCAGCTTGGTCGGGTTCCGAACAGGGAACACTGAAGCTTTCTTT. This is translated as CASSLVGFRTGNTEAFF. In this chain, TRBV5-1 is recombined with TRBJ1-1, and TRBD1 may be the D gene, going by 5 matching bases. The germline V gene provides CDR1 SGHRS and CDR2 YFSETQ. Trimming costs V 0 bases and J 1 base, and their ends lie 16 bases apart. Taken from cysteine to phenylalanine, the CDR3 has 17 residues. CDR3 DNA is the only sequence kept; it has 51 bases, read in frame from the first base.